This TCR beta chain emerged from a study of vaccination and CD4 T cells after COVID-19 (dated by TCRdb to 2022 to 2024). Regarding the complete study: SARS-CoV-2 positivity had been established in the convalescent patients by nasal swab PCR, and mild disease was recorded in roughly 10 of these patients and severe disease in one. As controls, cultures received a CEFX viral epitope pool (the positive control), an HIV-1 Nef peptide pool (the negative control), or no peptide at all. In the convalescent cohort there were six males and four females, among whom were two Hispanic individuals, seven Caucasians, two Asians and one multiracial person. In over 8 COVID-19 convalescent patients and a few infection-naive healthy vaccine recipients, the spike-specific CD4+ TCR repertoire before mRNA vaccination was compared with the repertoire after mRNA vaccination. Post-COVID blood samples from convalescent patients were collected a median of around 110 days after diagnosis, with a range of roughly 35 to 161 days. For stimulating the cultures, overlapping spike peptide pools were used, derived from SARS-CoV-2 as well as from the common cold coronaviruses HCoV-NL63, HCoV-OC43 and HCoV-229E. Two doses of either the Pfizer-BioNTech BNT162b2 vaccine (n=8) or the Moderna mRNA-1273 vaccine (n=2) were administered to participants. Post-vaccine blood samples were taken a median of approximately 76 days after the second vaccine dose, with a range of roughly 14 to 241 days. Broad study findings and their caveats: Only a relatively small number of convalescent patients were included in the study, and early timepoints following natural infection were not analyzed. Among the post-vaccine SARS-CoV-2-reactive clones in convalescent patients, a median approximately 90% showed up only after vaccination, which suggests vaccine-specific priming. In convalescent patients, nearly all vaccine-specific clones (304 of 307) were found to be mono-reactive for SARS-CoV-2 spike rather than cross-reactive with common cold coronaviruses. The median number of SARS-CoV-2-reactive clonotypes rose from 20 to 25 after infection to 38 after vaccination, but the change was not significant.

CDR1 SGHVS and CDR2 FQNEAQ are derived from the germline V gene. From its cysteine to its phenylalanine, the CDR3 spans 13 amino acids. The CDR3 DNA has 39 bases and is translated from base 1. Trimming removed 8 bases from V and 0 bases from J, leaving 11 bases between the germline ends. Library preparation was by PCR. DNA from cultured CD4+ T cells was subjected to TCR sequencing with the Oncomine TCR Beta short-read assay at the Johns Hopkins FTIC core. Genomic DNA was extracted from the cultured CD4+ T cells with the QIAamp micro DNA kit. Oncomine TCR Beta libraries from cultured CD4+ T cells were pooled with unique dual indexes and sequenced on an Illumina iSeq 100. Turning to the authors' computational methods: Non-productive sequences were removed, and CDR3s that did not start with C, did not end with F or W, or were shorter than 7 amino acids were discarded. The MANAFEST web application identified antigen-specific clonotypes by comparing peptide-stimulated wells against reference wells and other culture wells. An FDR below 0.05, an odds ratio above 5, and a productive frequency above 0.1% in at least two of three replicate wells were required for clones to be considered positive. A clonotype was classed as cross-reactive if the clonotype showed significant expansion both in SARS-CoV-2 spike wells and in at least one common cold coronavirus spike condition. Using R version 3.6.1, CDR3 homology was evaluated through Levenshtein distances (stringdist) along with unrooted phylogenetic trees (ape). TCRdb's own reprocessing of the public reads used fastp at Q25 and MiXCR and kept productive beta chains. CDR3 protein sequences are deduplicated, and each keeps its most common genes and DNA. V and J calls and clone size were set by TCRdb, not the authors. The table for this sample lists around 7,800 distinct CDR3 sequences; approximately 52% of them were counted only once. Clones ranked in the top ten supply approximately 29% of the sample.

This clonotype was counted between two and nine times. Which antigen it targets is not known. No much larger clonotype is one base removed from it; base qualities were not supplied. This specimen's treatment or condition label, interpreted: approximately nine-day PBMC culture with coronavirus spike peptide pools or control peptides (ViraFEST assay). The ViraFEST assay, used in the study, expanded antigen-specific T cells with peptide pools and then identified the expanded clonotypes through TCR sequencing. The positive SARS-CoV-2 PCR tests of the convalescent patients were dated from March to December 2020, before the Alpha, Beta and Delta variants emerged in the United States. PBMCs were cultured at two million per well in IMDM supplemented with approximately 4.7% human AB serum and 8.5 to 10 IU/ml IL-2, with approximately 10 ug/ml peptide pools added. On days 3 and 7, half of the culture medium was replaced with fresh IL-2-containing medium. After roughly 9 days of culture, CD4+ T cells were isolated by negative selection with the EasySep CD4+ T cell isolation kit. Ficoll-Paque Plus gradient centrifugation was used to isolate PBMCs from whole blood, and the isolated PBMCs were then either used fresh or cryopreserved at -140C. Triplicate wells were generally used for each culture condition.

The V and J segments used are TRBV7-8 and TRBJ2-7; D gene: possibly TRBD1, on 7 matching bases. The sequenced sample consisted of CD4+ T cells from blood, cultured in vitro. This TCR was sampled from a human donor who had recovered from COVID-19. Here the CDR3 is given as CASGGGNSYEQYF. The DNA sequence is TGTGCCAGCGGAGGGGGCAACTCCTACGAGCAGTACTTC. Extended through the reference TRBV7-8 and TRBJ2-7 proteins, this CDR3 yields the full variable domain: GAGVSQSPRYKVAKRGQDVALRCDPISGHVSLFWYQQALGQGPEFLTYFQNEAQLDKSGLPSDRFFAERPEGSVSTLKIQRTQQEDSAVYLCASGGGNSYEQYFGPGTRLTVT.